A single sample is the source of the 23 T cell receptor beta chains below, sequenced in a study of esophageal squamous cell carcinoma under preoperative chemotherapy (dated by TCRdb to between 2018 and 2020). Preparation of the library involved PCR. Data came from a HiSeq X Ten. TCRdb trimmed public reads at Q25 via fastp, called clones via MiXCR and kept in-frame beta chains. Each CDR3 protein gets just one entry, which takes the most common genes and DNA from the rows behind it. The sample table lists about 16,000 distinct CDR3 sequences, 40% to 55% of them with a count of one. Of the sample, roughly 28% is held by the ten largest clones. The time point label of this sample denotes: before preoperative PTX-NDP chemotherapy. The sample here was taken from a patient given preoperative chemotherapy. The receptors were gathered from a human donor with esophageal squamous cell carcinoma. The donor label of this sample is uncertain.

V and J are TRBV12-3 or TRBV12-4 and TRBJ2-1; 11 nucleotides match TRBD2. The ends lost 2 bases at V and 8 bases at J; junction bases unmatched: 5. This CDR3 is built from 15 residues. The CDR3 region is CASSLSSGRADEQFF. CDR3 sequence (DNA): TGTGCCAGCAGTTTAAGTAGCGGGAGGGCCGATGAGCAGTTCTTC.

The table lists this clonotype with many counts. This sequence joins TRBV7-9 and TRBJ2-7, with 7 bases identical to TRBD1. CDR3 length: 14 amino acids. V trimming: 4 bases; J trimming: 2 bases; junction bases outside the gene matches: 5. Germline V gene sequence: CDR1 SEHNR, CDR2 FQNEAQ (reference sequence). CDR3 nucleotide sequence: TGTGCCAGCAGCTCCTCGGGACAGACCTACGAGCAGTACTTC. It specifies CASSSSGQTYEQYF.

This clonotype was detected only a few times. The chain recombines TRBV7-2 with TRBJ2-5; 10 bases agree with TRBD2. The J call may not be correct, given that the DNA end is closer to TRBJ2-7. The CDR3 covers 14 residues. CDR1 is SGHTA, CDR2 FQGNSA, per germline. The CDR3 protein is CASSPRTSGYEQYF. CDR3 sequence (DNA): TGTGCCAGCAGCCCACGGACTAGCGGCTACGAGCAGTACTTC.

This clonotype was recorded a few times. V is TRBV7-8 and J is TRBJ2-1, with D uncertain. The V end was cut by 5 bases, the J end by 3 bases, with 8 bases between. Germline lookup yields CDR1 SGHVS and CDR2 FQNEAQ. There are 13 residues in the CDR3. CDR3 DNA: TGTGCCAGCAGCCCTTTACTCTACAATGAGCAGTTCTTC. This codes for CASSPLLYNEQFF.

As regards this clonotype: One end of the junction does not line up with germline, which may come from a read error. The chain uses TRBV7-3 and TRBJ2-6, with a possible D match to TRBD2 (5 bases). From germline, CDR1 is SGHTA and CDR2 FQGTGA. CDR3 size: 13 residues. The CDR3 reads CASGLGDTDIQYF. The CDR3 DNA follows: TGTGCCAGCGGGCTGGGAGACACAGATATTCAGTATTTC.

The J gene is TRBJ2-1, the V gene TRBV11-3; D is uncertain. The V end lost 4 bases, the J end lost 9 bases, and 7 bases lay between the germline ends. The germline gives CDR1 SGHNT, CDR2 YENEEA. The CDR3 runs 11 residues. The chain's CDR3 is CASSSLGEQFF. CDR3 nucleotide sequence: TGTGCCAGCAGCTCGTTAGGTGAGCAGTTCTTC.

Only one count was recorded for this clonotype. The junction does not match germline at one end; this may be a read error. The chain couples TRBV6-1 to TRBJ2-5, with TRBD1 as a possible D gene (6 bases). Germline loops: CDR1 MNHNS, CDR2 SASEGT. The CDR3 is 14 residues long. CDR3 sequence reads: CAGSGGSDQDIQYF. DNA of the CDR3: TGTGCCGGCAGTGGGGGCTCAGACCAAGACATCCAGTACTTC.

This sequence joins TRBV7-2 and TRBJ1-4; D gene uncertain. The V and J ends lost 2 bases and 8 bases respectively, with 15 bases between them. The CDR3 contains 15 residues. Per germline, CDR1 SGHTA and CDR2 FQGNSA. The CDR3 DNA sequence: TGTGCCAGCAGCTTACGGGCCTCGTCCCGGGAAAAACTGTTTTTT. Translation: CASSLRASSREKLFF.

Many counts were recorded for this clonotype. V gene TRBV6-1 combines with J gene TRBJ2-5, with 7 bases that match TRBD1. The better agreement between TRBJ2-7 and the DNA end casts doubt on the J call. There are 15 residues in the CDR3. Germline-derived CDR1 and CDR2 are MNHNS and SASEGT. CDR3 in DNA: TGTGCCAGCAGACTCCAACAGGGGCGCACCTACGAGCAGTACTTC. Its translation is CASRLQQGRTYEQYF.

V is TRBV5-4 and J is TRBJ2-5; 11 bases are a match to TRBD1. The J call may be faulty, since TRBJ2-7 better matches the DNA end. This CDR3 comprises 14 residues. Germline V gene sequence: CDR1 SGHNT, CDR2 YYREEE (reference sequence). Here the CDR3 DNA reads TGTGCCAGCAGTTTAAGGACAGGGGGCTCCGAGCAGTACTTC. Translating gives CASSLRTGGSEQYF.

This sequence joins TRBV7-9 and TRBJ1-4; D is unresolved. The CDR3 consists of 14 residues. Deletions cut 3 bases from V and 8 bases from J, with 13 bases between. Per germline, CDR1 SEHNR and CDR2 FQNEAQ (reference sequence). In DNA, the CDR3 is TGTGCCAGCAGCTTCTCAGGACCGAGGGAAAAACTGTTTTTT. Protein: CASSFSGPREKLFF.

This clonotype ranks as medium-sized. The V gene is TRBV12-3 or TRBV12-4, the J gene TRBJ2-7; TRBD2 is a possible D gene (5 bases). Deletions cut 6 bases from V and 0 bases from J, with 12 bases between. The CDR3 covers 14 residues. The CDR3 bases are TGTGCCAGCAGAAACACCGGGAACTCCTACGAGCAGTACTTC. The encoded protein is CASRNTGNSYEQYF.

The V call is TRBV6-1, the J call TRBJ2-1; D remains unclear. V gave up 8 bases and J gave up 6 bases, with 11 bases separating them. Germline V gives CDR1 MNHNS, CDR2 SASEGT. The CDR3 is 12 residues long. In DNA, the CDR3 is TGTGCCAGCTCATCTTCATTCAATGAGCAGTTCTTC. Amino acid sequence: CASSSSFNEQFF.

This clonotype was counted many times. V and J are TRBV6-2 or TRBV6-3 and TRBJ2-6; D ambiguous. Germline V CDR1 and CDR2: MNHEY, SVGEGT. The V end was cut by 2 bases, the J end by 0 bases, with 5 bases between. There are 15 residues in the CDR3. As DNA, the CDR3 is TGTGCCAGCAGTTACCGGCTCTCTGGGGCCAACGTCCTGACTTTC. It encodes CASSYRLSGANVLTF.

Regarding this clonotype: The CDR3 end shows no conserved phenylalanine or tryptophan, and so a read error is likely. No DNA is shown, since the ends of the CDR3 on it are uncertain; the CDR3 is the one TCRdb lists. CDR3: CASSYSGGGAGQETWYS. The gene calls are TRBV6-5 and TRBJ2-5; the table names TRBD2, a call not compared with the DNA. The germline V gene encodes CDR1 MNHEY and CDR2 SVGAGI. The CDR3 contains 17 residues when both ends are counted.

The rearrangement joins TRBV27 to TRBJ2-1; the D gene is possibly TRBD1 (6 bases). CDR1 and CDR2 (germline): MNHEY, SMNVEV (reference sequence). CDR3 size: 15 residues. With 8 bases removed from V and 1 base from J, the gap between germline ends came to 15 bases. CDR3 in DNA: TGTGCCAGCGGGGAAGCAGACAGGTCCTACAATGAGCAGTTCTTC. Translation: CASGEADRSYNEQFF.

The genes are TRBV12-3 or TRBV12-4 and TRBJ2-4, with D perhaps matching TRBD1 or TRBD2 (5 bases each). Judging by the DNA end, TRBJ2-5 fits better; the J call may be wrong. This CDR3 is built from 18 residues. CDR3 in DNA: TGTGCCAGTTGTTTGGCGCCCGACGAGGGGCGTGGCCAAGAGACCCAGTACTTC. Translation: CASCLAPDEGRGQETQYF.

V usage is TRBV10-3 and J usage is TRBJ2-1; D perhaps matches TRBD2 (6 bases). The end of the DNA aligns better with TRBJ2-7, so the J call may be wrong. CDR3 length: 14 residues. Looked up from germline, CDR1 is ENHRY and CDR2 is SYGVKD. The CDR3 bases are TGTGCGGGCCTCCAAGCTGGAGGGAAAGATGAGCAGTACTTC. Amino acids: CAGLQAGGKDEQYF.

The chain has TRBV24-1 and TRBJ2-3; either TRBD1 or TRBD2 may supply D (5 bases each). The CDR3 extends over 15 amino acids. Germline CDR1 is KGHDR and CDR2 is SFDVKD. V shed 0 bases and J shed 2 bases, with 8 bases lying between them. The CDR3 spells CATSDLAGTTDTQYF. The CDR3 DNA follows: TGTGCCACCAGTGATTTGGCAGGGACCACAGATACGCAGTATTTT.

In regard to this clonotype: Just one base apart from a much larger clone, this may be a read error. The chain uses TRBV5-1 and TRBJ2-1; TRBD2 matches at 9 bases. J lost 6 bases, V lost 6 bases, and 10 bases had no gene match. Germline CDR1 SGHRS, CDR2 YFSETQ. The CDR3 has 15 amino acids. The CDR3 DNA is TGCGCCAGCACAGGGGCGGGAGGGCCGGGCAATGAGCAGTTCTTC. Protein sequence: CASTGAGGPGNEQFF.

The J gene is TRBJ2-1, the V gene TRBV7-2; D is perhaps TRBD2 (6 bases). The J call may be mistaken, given a closer DNA end match to TRBJ2-5. Germline lookup yields CDR1 SGHTA and CDR2 FQGNSA. The CDR3 has 15 residues. CDR3 loop: CASSLSAGSQETQYF. For the CDR3, the DNA is TGTGCCAGCAGCTTATCGGCGGGGAGTCAAGAGACCCAGTACTTC.

The chain combines TRBV12-3 or TRBV12-4 with TRBJ2-1; perhaps TRBD1 as D (6 bases). The CDR3 spans 14 residues. V lost 7 bases and J lost 3, with 13 bases in between. This CDR3 reads CASTRQGLYNEQFF. CDR3 in DNA: TGTGCCAGCACCCGCCAGGGGCTCTACAATGAGCAGTTCTTC.

As concerns this clonotype: At one boundary the junction diverges from the germline segment, which might be a read error. This chain joins TRBV7-2 and TRBJ2-5; possibly TRBD1 or TRBD2 for D (5 bases each). CDR1 and CDR2 (germline): SGHTA, FQGNSA. The CDR3 length is 16 residues. CDR3 nucleotides: TGTGCCAGCAGCTTGGGGCCGGGACGGATTAAAGACACCCAGTACTTC. Protein product: CASSLGPGRIKDTQYF.